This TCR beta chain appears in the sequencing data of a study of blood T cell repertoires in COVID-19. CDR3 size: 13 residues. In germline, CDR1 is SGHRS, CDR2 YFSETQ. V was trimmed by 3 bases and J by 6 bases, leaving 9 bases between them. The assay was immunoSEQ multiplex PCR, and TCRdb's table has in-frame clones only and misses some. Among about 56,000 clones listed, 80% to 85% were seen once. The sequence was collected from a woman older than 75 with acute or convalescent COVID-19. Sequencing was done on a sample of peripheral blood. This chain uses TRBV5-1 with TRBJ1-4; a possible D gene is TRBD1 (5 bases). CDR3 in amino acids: CASSSGPDEKLFF. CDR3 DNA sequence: TGCGCCAGCAGCTCAGGGCCGGATGAAAAACTGTTTTTT. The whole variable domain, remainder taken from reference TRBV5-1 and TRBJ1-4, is KAGVTQTPRYLIKTRGQQVTLSCSPISGHRSVSWYQQTPGQGLQFLFEYFSETQRNKGNFPGRFSGRQFSNSRSEMNVSTLELGDSALYLCASSSGPDEKLFFGSGTQLSVL.